This T cell receptor beta chain was observed in a study of cytomegalovirus exposure and HLA in healthy donors. Libraries were prepared by immunoSEQ multiplex PCR; TCRdb keeps only in-frame clonotypes and omits some of them. The sample carries about 160,000 clones, around 81% recorded once. The CDR3 spans 16 residues. Per the germline V gene, CDR1 is MNHEY and CDR2 is SVGAGI. V dropped 4 bases and J dropped 0 bases, with 12 bases sitting between them. V gene TRBV6-5 combines with J gene TRBJ1-4; D gene uncertain. The sequence was collected from a man under 40 in good health and CMV-seropositive. Input material: PBMCs. CDR3 bases: TGTGCCAGCAGTTGGGGATGGGGAGCAACTAATGAAAAACTGTTTTTT. Its protein product is CASSWGWGATNEKLFF.